Included here is one TCR beta chain sequence, with context. Its antigen is undetermined. At one of its ends the junction is not consistent with the germline gene, which may arise from a read error. The data belong to a study of T cell repertoires in cytomegalovirus infection. Turning to the study itself: Through public TCR beta signatures, both CMV infection and matching HLA type were indicated. Overall study results and limits: Within the response measured ex vivo, HLA-C-restricted CMV-specific TCR beta clonotypes were dominant. Summed frequency of shared TCR beta families picked out CMV carriers who also had the relevant HLA.

From the reads, TCRdb called clonotypes with MiXCR, one entry per CDR3 protein. The repertoire holds 250,000 to 300,000 distinct CDR3 sequences, with roughly an eighth as singletons. Germline V lookup: CDR1 SGHRS, CDR2 YFSETQ. The length of the CDR3 is 14 residues. The sequenced sample consisted of PBMCs. The V gene is TRBV5-1, the J gene TRBJ2-7; D is perhaps TRBD1 or TRBD2 (5 bases each). The TCR was taken from a human donor in good health (CMV status not recorded). Some clones in this sample may be carry-over from other donors' samples. Here the CDR3 reads CTSSLGDGTYEQYF. DNA of the CDR3: TGCACCAGCAGCTTGGGGGACGGAACCTACGAGCAGTACTTC.